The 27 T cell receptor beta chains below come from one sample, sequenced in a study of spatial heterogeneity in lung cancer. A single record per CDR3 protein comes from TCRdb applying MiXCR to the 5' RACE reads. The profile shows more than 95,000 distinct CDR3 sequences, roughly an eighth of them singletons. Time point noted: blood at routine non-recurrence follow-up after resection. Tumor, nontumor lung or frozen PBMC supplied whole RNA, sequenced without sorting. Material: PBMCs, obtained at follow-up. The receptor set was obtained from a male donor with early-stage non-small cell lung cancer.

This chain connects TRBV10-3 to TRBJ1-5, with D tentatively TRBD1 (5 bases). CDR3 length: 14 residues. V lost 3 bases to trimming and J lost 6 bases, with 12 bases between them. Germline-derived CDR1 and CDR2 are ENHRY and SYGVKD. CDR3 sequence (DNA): TGTGCCATCAGTGATCAGGGTACAAGTCAGCCCCAGCATTTT. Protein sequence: CAISDQGTSQPQHF.

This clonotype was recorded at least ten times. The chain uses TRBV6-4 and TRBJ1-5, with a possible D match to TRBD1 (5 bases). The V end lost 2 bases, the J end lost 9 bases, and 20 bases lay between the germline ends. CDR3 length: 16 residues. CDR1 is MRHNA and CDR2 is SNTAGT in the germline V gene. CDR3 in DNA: TGTGCCAGCAGTGACGCCGGGGGAAGGTACCCACTGCCCCAGCATTTT. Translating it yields CASSDAGGRYPLPQHF.

CDR3 sequence (DNA): TGTGCCAGCAGTCCTTTGGGCACGTACAATGAGCAGTTCTTC. This encodes CASSPLGTYNEQFF. This chain connects TRBV28 to TRBJ2-1, with D unresolved. The CDR3 sequence is 14 residues long. Germline CDR1 reads MDHEN; CDR2 reads SYDVKM. The V end was cut by 5 bases, the J end by 4 bases, with 12 bases between.

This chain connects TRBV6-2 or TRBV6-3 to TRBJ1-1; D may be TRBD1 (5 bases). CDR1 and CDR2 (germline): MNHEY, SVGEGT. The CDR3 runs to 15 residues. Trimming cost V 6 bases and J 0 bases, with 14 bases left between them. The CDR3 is CASRAGTAMNTEAFF. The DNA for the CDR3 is TGTGCCAGCAGGGCCGGGACGGCTATGAACACTGAAGCTTTCTTT.

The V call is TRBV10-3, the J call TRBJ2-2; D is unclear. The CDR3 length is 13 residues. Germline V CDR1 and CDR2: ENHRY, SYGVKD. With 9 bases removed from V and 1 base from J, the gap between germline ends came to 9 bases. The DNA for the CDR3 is TGTGCCATATCTCCAGGGAACACCGGGGAGCTGTTTTTT. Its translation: CAISPGNTGELFF.

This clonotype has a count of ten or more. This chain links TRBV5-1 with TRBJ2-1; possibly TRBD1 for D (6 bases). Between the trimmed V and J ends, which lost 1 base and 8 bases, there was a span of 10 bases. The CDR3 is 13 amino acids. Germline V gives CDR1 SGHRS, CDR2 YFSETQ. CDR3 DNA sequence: TGCGCCAGCAGCTTGCCTAACAGGGATGAGCAGTTCTTC. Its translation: CASSLPNRDEQFF.

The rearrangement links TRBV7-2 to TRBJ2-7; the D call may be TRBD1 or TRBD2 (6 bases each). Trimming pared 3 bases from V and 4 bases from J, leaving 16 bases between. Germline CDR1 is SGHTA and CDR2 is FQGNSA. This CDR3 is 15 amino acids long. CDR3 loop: CASSFGGGTPYEQYF. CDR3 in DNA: TGTGCCAGCAGCTTCGGGGGCGGGACTCCATACGAGCAGTACTTC.

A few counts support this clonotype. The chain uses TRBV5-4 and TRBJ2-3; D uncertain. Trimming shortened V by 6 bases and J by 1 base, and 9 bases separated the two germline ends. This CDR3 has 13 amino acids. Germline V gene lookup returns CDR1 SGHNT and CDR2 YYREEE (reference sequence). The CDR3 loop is CASTLEGTDTQYF. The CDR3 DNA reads TGTGCCAGCACCTTAGAAGGCACAGATACGCAGTATTTT.

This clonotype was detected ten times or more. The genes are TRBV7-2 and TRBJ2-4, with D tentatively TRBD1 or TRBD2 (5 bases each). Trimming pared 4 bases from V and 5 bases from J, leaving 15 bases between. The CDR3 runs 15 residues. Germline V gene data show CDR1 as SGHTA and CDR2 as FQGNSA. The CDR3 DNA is TGTGCCAGCAGCTGGGACCGTGGGGTTCAAAACATTCAGTACTTC. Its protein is CASSWDRGVQNIQYF. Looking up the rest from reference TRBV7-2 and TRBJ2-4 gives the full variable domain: GAGVSQSPSNKVTEKGKDVELRCDPISGHTALYWYRQSLGQGLEFLIYFQGNSAPDKSGLPSDRFSAERTGGSVSTLTIQRTQQEDSAVYLCASSWDRGVQNIQYFGAGTRLSVL.

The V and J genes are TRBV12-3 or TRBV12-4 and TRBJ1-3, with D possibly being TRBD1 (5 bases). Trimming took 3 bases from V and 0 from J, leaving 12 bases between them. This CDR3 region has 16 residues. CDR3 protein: CASSLRQIYSGNTIYF. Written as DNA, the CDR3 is TGTGCCAGCAGTTTGAGACAGATTTACTCTGGAAACACCATATATTTT.

The CDR3 DNA follows: TGTGCCAGCAGCTGGGGGGGTCAAGAGACCCAGTACTTC. It translates to CASSWGGQETQYF. The V and J genes are TRBV5-4 and TRBJ2-5; 7 nucleotides line up with TRBD2. Trimming cost V 3 bases and J 2 bases; bases outside gene matches: 1. The germline V gene has CDR1 SGHNT and CDR2 YYREEE (reference sequence). This CDR3 spans 13 amino acids.

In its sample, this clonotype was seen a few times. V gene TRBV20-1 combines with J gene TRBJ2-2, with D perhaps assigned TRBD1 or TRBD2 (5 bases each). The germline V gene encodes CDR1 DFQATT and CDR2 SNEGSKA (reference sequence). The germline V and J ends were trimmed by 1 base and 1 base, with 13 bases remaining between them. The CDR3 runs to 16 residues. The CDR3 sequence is CSARGSGRMNTGELFF. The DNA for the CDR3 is TGCAGTGCTAGAGGCTCGGGACGGATGAACACCGGGGAGCTGTTTTTT.

The CDR3: CASSLSTGVLTFGYTF. CDR3 sequence (DNA): TGTGCCAGCAGCTTAAGCACAGGGGTCCTAACTTTTGGCTACACCTTC. V usage is TRBV7-2 and J usage is TRBJ1-2, with 7 bases identical to TRBD1. Germline CDR1 SGHTA, CDR2 FQGNSA. J lost 7 bases, V lost 2 bases, and 13 bases had no gene match. This CDR3 contains 16 residues.

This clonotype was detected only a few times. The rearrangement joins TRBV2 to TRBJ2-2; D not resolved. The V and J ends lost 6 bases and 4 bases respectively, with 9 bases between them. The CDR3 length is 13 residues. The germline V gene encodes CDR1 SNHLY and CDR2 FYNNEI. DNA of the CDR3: TGTGCCAGCAGGCTTGAACGCACCGGGGAGCTGTTTTTT. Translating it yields CASRLERTGELFF.

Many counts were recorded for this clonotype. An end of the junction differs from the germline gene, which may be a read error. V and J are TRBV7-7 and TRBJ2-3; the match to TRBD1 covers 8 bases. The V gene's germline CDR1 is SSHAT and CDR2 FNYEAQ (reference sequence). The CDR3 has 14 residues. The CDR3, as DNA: TGTGCTAGCAGCTTATCAGGGGGCGCAGATACGCAGTATTTT. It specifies CASSLSGGADTQYF.

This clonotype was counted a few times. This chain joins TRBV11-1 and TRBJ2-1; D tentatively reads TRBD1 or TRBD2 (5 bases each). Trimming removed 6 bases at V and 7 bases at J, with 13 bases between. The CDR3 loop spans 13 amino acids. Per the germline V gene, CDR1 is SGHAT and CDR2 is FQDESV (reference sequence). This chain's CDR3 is CASRGPGRNEQFF. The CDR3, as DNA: TGTGCCAGCAGGGGACCGGGACGAAATGAGCAGTTCTTC.

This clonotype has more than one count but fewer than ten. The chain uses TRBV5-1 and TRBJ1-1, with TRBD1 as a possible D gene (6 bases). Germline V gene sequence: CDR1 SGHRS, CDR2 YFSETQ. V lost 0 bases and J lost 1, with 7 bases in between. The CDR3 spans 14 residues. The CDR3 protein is CASSLGGQNTEAFF. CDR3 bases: TGCGCCAGCAGCTTGGGGGGACAGAACACTGAAGCTTTCTTT.

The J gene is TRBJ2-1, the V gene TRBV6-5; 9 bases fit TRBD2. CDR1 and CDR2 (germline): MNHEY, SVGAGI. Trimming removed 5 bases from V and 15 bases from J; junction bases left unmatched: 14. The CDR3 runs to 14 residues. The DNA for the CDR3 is TGTGCCAGCAGTCCCAGCGGGGGGTTGGGGGTTCGGTTCTTC. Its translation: CASSPSGGLGVRFF.

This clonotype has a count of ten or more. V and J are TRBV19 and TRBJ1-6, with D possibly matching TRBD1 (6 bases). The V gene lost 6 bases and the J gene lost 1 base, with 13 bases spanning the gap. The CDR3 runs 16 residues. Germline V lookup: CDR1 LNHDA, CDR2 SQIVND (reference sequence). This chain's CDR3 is CASRRQETSYNSPLHF. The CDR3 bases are TGTGCCAGTAGGCGACAGGAGACGTCCTATAATTCACCCCTCCACTTT.

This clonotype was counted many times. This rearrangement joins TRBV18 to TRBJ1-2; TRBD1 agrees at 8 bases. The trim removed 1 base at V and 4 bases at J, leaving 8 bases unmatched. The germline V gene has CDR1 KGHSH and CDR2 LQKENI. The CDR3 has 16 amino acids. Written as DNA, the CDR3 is TGTGCCAGCTCACCACAAACAGGGGGTTGGATCTATGGCTACACCTTC. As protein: CASSPQTGGWIYGYTF.

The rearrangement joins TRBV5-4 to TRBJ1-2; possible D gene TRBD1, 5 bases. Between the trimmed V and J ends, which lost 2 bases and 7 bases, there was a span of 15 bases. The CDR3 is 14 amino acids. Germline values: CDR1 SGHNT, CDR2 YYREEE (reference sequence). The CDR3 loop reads CASSLNPGLVGYTF. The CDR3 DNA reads TGTGCCAGCAGCTTAAATCCGGGGCTGGTTGGCTACACCTTC.

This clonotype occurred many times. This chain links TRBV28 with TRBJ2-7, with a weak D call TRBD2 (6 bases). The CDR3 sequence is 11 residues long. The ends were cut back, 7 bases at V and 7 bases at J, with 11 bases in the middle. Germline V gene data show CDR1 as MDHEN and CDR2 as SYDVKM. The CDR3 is CASNTGVEQYF. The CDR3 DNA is TGTGCCAGCAACACGGGGGTAGAGCAGTACTTC.

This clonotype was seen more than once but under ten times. CDR3 amino acids: CASSLDGVPVDEQYF. Written as DNA, the CDR3 is TGCGCCAGCAGCTTGGATGGGGTACCGGTCGACGAGCAGTACTTC. This chain joins TRBV5-1 and TRBJ2-7; D gene ambiguous. Trimming pared 0 bases from V and 5 bases from J, leaving 15 bases between. CDR3 size: 15 residues. Germline values: CDR1 SGHRS, CDR2 YFSETQ. The full variable domain, in which reference TRBV5-1 and TRBJ2-7 provide the parts outside the CDR3, is KAGVTQTPRYLIKTRGQQVTLSCSPISGHRSVSWYQQTPGQGLQFLFEYFSETQRNKGNFPGRFSGRQFSNSRSEMNVSTLELGDSALYLCASSLDGVPVDEQYFGPGTRLTVT.

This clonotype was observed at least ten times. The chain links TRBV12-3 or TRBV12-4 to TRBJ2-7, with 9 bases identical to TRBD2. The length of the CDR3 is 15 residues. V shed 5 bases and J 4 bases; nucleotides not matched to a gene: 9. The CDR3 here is CASSDSGRTVYEQYF. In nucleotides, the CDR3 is TGTGCCAGCAGTGACAGCGGGAGGACGGTTTACGAGCAGTACTTC.

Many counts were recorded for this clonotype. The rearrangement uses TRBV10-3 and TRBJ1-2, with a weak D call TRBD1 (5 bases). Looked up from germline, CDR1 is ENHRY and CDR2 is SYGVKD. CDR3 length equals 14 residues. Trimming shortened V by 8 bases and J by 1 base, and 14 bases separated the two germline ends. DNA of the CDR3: TGTGCCATCCCGCGGAGGGACCTTAACTATGGCTACACCTTC. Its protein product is CAIPRRDLNYGYTF.

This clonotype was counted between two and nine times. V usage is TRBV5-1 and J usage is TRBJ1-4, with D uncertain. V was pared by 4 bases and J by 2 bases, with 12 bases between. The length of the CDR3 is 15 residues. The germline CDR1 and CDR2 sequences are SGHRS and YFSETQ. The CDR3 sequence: CASSRERMTNEKLFF. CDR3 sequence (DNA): TGCGCCAGCAGCCGCGAAAGGATGACTAATGAAAAACTGTTTTTT.

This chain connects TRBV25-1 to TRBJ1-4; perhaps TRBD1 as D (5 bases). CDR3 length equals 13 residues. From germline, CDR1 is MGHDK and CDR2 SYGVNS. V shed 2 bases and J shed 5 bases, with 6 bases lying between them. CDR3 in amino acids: CASSEAGNEKLFF. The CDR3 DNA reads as TGTGCCAGCAGTGAAGCAGGGAATGAAAAACTGTTTTTT.